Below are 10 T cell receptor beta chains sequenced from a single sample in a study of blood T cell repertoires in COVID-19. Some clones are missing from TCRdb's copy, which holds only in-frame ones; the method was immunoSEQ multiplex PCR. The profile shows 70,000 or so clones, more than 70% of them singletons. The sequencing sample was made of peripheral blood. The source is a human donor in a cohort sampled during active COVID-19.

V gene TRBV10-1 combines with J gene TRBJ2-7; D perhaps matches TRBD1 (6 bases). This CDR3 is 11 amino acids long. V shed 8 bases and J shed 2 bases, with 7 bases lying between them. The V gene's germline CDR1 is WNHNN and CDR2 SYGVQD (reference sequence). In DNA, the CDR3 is TGCGCCAGCGACAGGACCTACGAGCAGTACGTC. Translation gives CASDRTYEQYV.

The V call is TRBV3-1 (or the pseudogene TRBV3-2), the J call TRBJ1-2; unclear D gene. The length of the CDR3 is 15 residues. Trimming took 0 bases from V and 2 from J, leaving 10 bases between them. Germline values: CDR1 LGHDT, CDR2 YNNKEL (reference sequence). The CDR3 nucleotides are TGTGCCAGCAGCCAAGACCCAGGTTCCAACTATGGCTACACCTTC. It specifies CASSQDPGSNYGYTF.

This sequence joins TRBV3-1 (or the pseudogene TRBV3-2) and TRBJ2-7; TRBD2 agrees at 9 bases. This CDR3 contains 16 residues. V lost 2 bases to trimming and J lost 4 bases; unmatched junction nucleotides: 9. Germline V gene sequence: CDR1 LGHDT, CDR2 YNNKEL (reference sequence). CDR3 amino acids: CASSQRGIAGVYEQYF. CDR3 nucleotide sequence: TGTGCCAGCAGCCAAAGAGGGATAGCGGGAGTGTACGAGCAGTACTTC.

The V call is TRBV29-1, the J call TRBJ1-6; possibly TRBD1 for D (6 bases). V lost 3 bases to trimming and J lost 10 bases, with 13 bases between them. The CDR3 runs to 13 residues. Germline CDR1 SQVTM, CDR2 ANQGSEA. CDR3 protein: CSVEVGRGSPLHF. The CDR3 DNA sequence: TGCAGCGTTGAGGTCGGCAGGGGCTCACCCCTCCACTTT. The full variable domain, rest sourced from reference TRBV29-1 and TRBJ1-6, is SAVISQKPSRDICQRGTSLTIQCQVDSQVTMMFWYRQQPGQSLTLIATANQGSEATYESGFVIDKFPISRPNLTFSTLTVSNMSPEDSSIYLCSVEVGRGSPLHFGNGTRLTVT.

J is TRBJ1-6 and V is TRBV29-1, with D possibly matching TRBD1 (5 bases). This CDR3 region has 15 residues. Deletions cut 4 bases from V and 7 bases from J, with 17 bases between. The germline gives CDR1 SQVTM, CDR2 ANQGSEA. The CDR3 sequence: CSVALPGLINSPLHF. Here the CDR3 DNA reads TGCAGCGTTGCCCTACCGGGACTGATAAATTCACCCCTCCACTTT.

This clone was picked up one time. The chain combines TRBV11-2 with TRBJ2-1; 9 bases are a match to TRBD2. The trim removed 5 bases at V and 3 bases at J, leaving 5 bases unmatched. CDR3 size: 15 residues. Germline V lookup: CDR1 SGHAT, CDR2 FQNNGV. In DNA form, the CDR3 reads TGTGCCAGCAGCCCCGGGACTAGCTACTACAATGAGCAGTTCTTC. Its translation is CASSPGTSYYNEQFF.

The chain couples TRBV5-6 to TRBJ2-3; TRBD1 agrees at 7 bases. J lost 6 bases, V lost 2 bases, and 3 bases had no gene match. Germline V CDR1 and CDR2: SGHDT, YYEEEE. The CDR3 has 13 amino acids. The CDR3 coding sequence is TGTGCCAGCAGCTTCCCGGGACAGGATACGCAGTATTTT. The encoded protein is CASSFPGQDTQYF.

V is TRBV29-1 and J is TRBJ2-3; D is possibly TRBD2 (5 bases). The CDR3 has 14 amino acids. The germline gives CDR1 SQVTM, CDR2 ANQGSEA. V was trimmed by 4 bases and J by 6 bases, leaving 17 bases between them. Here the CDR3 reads CSVAGSPVPDTQYF. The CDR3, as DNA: TGCAGCGTTGCGGGGTCGCCAGTCCCGGATACGCAGTATTTT.

The CDR3 DNA is TGTGCCAGCAGCTCCCCGAGGGACAGGGGGTGCGAGCAGTACGTC. This translates into CASSSPRDRGCEQYV. The chain couples TRBV9 to TRBJ2-7, with 11 bases fitting TRBD1. The CDR3 covers 15 residues. CDR1 and CDR2 (germline): SGDLS, YYNGEE. V trimming: 4 bases; J trimming: 6 bases; junction bases outside the gene matches: 9.

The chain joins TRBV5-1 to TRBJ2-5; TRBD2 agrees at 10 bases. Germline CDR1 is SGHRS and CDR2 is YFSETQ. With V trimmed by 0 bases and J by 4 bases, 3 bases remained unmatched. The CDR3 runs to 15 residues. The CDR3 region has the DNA TGCGCCAGCAGCTTGGCTCCTAGCGGGAGAGAGACCCAGTACTTC. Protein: CASSLAPSGRETQYF.